The T cell receptor (beta chain) under discussion was sequenced for a study of blood T cells in healthy people across ages. General observations from the study: Diversity was estimated from one million T cells, and these estimates were considered underestimates.

As concerns this clonotype: The antigen remains undetermined.

With a J-beta primer mix and a sample-barcoded 5' primer, a second PCR ran roughly 7 to 11 cycles. Each TCR beta cDNA got a 12-nucleotide random molecular identifier. MiXCR was run by TCRdb on the 5' RACE reads, yielding one entry per CDR3 protein. Of about 730,000 distinct CDR3 sequences listed, about 42% were seen once; the top ten hold 20% to 25%. This TCR derives from an older woman in good health. Input material: blood.

The CDR3 bases are TGTGCCAGCAGTTGGGACAGCGCTGTTGGTATTGAAGCTTTCTTT. Translated: CASSWDSAVGIEAFF. This rearrangement joins TRBV11-2 to TRBJ1-1; 7 nucleotides match TRBD1. The length of the CDR3 is 15 residues. Unmatched junction bases numbered 14, after V lost 6 bases and J lost 7 bases. Germline CDR1 is SGHAT and CDR2 is FQNNGV.